Below, one T cell receptor (beta chain) is given with its context. The antigen is not known. This entry is derived from a study of shared clonotypes between healthy human individuals. The study's findings and limits: Generally, naive subsets came out with larger estimated richness than memory subsets.

Germline V gene data show CDR1 as GTSNPN and CDR2 as SVGIG (reference sequence). The length of the CDR3 is 15 residues. Trimming removed 1 base from V and 5 bases from J; junction bases left unmatched: 5. The assay was immunoSEQ multiplex PCR, and TCRdb's table has in-frame clones only and misses some. The table records fewer than 2.5 million clones, 90% to 95% of them present only once. The sample comprised naive CD4+ T cells from PBMCs. This sample's subset: CD45RA+ positively selected. This TCR was recovered from a man aged 18 to 30 in good health. Some clones in this sample may be carry-over from other donors' samples. This sequence joins TRBV30 and TRBJ2-5; TRBD1 aligns across 12 bases. The CDR3 DNA follows: TGTGCCTGGAGTGAAGGGACAGGGGGCCTGGAGACCCAGTACTTC. Amino acids: CAWSEGTGGLETQYF.